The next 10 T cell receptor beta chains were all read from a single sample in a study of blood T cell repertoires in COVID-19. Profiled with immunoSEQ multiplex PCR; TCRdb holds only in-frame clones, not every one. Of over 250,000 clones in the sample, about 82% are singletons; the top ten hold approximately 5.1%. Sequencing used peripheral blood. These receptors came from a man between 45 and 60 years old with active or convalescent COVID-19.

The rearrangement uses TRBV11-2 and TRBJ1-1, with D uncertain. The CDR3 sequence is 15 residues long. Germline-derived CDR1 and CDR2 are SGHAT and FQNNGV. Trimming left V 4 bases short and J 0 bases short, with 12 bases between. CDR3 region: CASSSLSVMNTEAFF. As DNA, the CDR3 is TGTGCCAGCAGCTCCCTAAGCGTCATGAACACTGAAGCTTTCTTT.

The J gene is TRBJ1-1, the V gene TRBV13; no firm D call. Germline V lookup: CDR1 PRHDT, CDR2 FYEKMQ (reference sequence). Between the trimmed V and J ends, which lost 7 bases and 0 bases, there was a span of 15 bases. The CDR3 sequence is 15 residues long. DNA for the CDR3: TGTGCCAGCACCACTGGAGCCGCCTTGAACACTGAAGCTTTCTTT. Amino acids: CASTTGAALNTEAFF.

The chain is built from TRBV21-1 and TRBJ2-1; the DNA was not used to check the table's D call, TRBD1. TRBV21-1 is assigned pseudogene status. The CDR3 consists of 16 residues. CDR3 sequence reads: CASSKGEGQGVSEQFF. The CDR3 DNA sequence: TGTGCCAGCAGCAAAGGGGAGGGACAGGGGGTTAGTGAGCAGTTCTTC.

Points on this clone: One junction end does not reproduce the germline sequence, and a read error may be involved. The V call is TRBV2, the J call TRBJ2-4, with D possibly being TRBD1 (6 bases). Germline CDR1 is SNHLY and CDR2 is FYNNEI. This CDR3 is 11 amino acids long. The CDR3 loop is CASSEGGRGVF. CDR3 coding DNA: TGTGCCAGCAGTGAAGGGGGCAGGGGCGTGTTC.

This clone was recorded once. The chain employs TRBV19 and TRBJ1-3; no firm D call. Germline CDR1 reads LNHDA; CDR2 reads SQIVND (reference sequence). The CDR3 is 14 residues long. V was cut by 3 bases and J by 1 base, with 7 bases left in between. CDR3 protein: CASSIAGSGNTIYF. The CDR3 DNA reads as TGTGCCAGTAGTATCGCGGGATCTGGAAACACCATATATTTT.

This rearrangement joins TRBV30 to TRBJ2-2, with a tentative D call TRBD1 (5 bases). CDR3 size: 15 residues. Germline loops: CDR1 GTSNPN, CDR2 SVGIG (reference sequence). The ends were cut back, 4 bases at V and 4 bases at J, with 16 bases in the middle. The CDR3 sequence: CAWTWGQVGTGELFF. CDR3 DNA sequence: TGTGCCTGGACCTGGGGCCAAGTGGGCACCGGGGAGCTGTTTTTT.

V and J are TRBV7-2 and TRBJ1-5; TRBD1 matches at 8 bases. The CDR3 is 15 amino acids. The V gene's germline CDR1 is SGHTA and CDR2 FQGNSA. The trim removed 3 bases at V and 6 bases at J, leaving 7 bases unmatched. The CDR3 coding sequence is TGTGCCAGCAGCTTGGCAGGGGGCTGGGGTCAGCCCCAGCATTTT. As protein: CASSLAGGWGQPQHF.

The CDR3 DNA is TGTGCCAGTAGGGGGGGACCAGGCACAGATACGCAGTATTTT. Translated, it gives CASRGGPGTDTQYF. This chain connects TRBV19 to TRBJ2-3; the D gene is possibly TRBD2 (6 bases). The CDR3 has 14 amino acids. Germline CDR1 reads LNHDA; CDR2 reads SQIVND (reference sequence). The V end was cut by 6 bases, the J end by 1 base, with 11 bases between.

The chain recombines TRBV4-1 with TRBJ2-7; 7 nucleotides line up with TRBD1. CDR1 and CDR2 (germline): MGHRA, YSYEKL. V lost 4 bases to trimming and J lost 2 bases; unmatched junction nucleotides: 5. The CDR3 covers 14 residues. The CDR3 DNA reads TGCGCCAGCAGCCTCGGGACAGACCCCTACGAGCAGTACTTC. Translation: CASSLGTDPYEQYF.

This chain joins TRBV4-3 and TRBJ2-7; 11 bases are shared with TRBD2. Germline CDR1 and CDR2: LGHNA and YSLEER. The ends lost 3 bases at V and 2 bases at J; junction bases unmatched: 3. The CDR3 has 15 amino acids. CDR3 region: CASSQQTSGTYEQYF. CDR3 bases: TGCGCCAGCAGCCAGCAGACTAGCGGGACCTACGAGCAGTACTTC.